This T cell receptor (beta chain) was documented in a study of cytomegalovirus exposure and HLA in healthy donors. The ends lost 5 bases at V and 2 bases at J; junction bases unmatched: 5. The germline V gene encodes CDR1 SGHDT and CDR2 YYEEEE. This CDR3 has 14 residues. With 60 Vbeta and 13 Jbeta primers, the PCR was carried out. Produced via immunoSEQ multiplex PCR; TCRdb's table is partial and in-frame only. Of fewer than 250,000 clones listed, 65% to 80% were seen once; the top ten hold 0.2% to 0.25%. The V gene is TRBV5-6, the J gene TRBJ2-5; 8 bases match TRBD1. This sequence originates from a girl aged 2 to 9 in good health and CMV-seronegative. The sequenced material came from PBMCs. The CDR3 DNA reads as TGTGCCAGCAGTCGTAACAGGGGGCAAGAGACCCAGTACTTC. This translates into CASSRNRGQETQYF.